Following are 8 T cell receptor beta chains from one sample sequenced in a study of T cell responses to AZD1222 COVID-19 vaccine. Sequencing was performed with immunoSEQ multiplex PCR; in TCRdb, only in-frame clones are kept and a portion is missing. This table has fewer than 95,000 clones, around 90% appearing once. Here the sequenced sample was peripheral blood, taken 28 days after the second AZD1222 dose. Receptors were obtained from an adult who received the AZD1222 COVID-19 vaccine.

This clone was seen more than once but under ten times. The chain links TRBV7-8 to TRBJ1-4; D might be TRBD1 (6 bases). Germline V gene data show CDR1 as SGHVS and CDR2 as FQNEAQ. The length of the CDR3 is 17 residues. V lost 3 bases and J lost 7, with 21 bases in between. Here the CDR3 reads CASSFRFLGGTREKLFF. Written as DNA, the CDR3 is TGTGCCAGCAGCTTCAGGTTTCTCGGGGGCACACGTGAAAAACTGTTTTTT.

V gene TRBV10-1 combines with J gene TRBJ2-7; perhaps TRBD1 as D (6 bases). CDR3 length: 13 amino acids. The germline V and J ends were trimmed by 8 bases and 2 bases, with 13 bases remaining between them. Germline assignment: CDR1 WNHNN and CDR2 SYGVQD (reference sequence). DNA for the CDR3: TGCGCCAGCGGGGACGGACAGACCTACGAGCAGTACTTC. Translating it yields CASGDGQTYEQYF.

The chain uses TRBV7-2 and TRBJ2-2; D is undetermined. Trimming shortened V by 1 base and J by 2 bases, and 8 bases separated the two germline ends. This CDR3 is built from 15 residues. CDR1 and CDR2 from the germline V gene are SGHTA and FQGNSA. As DNA, the CDR3 is TGTGCCAGCAGCTTAGTTAAGCTCAACACCGGGGAGCTGTTTTTT. This codes for CASSLVKLNTGELFF.

The chain uses TRBV4-2 and TRBJ1-3; D call uncertain. The V and J ends lost 0 bases and 4 bases respectively, with 13 bases between them. Germline V gene data show CDR1 as LGHNA and CDR2 as YNFKEQ. This CDR3 is 16 amino acids long. This CDR3 reads CASSQDTPDHGNTIYF. The CDR3 DNA reads as TGTGCCAGCAGCCAAGATACTCCAGATCACGGAAACACCATATATTTT.

This sequence joins TRBV3-1 (or the pseudogene TRBV3-2) and TRBJ2-7, with 12 bases aligning to TRBD2. Germline CDR1 reads LGHDT; CDR2 reads YNNKEL (reference sequence). V lost 3 bases to trimming and J lost 5 bases; unmatched junction nucleotides: 5. This CDR3 is 15 amino acids long. The CDR3 is CASSQLLAGGHEQYF. The CDR3 DNA is TGTGCCAGCAGCCAGCTACTAGCGGGAGGTCACGAGCAGTACTTC.

The V call is TRBV11-2, the J call TRBJ2-1; D gene unclear. The germline V and J ends were trimmed by 0 bases and 7 bases, with 22 bases remaining between them. Germline V gene data show CDR1 as SGHAT and CDR2 as FQNNGV. The CDR3 contains 18 residues. This chain's CDR3 is CASSLEGVDPDKRNEQFF. The CDR3 bases are TGTGCCAGCAGCTTAGAGGGTGTGGACCCAGACAAGAGGAATGAGCAGTTCTTC.

This chain links TRBV19 with TRBJ2-3, with 10 bases that match TRBD1. Trimming took 11 bases from V and 6 from J; bases not matched to a gene: 11. Germline V gives CDR1 LNHDA, CDR2 SQIVND (reference sequence). CDR3 length: 14 residues. CDR3 DNA sequence: TGTGCCGCCGAGTCGACAGGGGGCTCGGATACGCAGTATTTT. Translation gives CAAESTGGSDTQYF.

The chain recombines TRBV5-1 with TRBJ1-6; a possible D gene is TRBD1 (6 bases). Trimming stripped 2 bases from V and 0 bases from J, with 18 bases between. The V gene's germline CDR1 is SGHRS and CDR2 YFSETQ. The CDR3 covers 19 residues. The CDR3: CASSFGTSNRSSYNSPLHF. In DNA, the CDR3 is TGCGCCAGCAGCTTTGGGACATCTAACAGGAGCTCCTATAATTCACCCCTCCACTTT.